The 24 T cell receptor beta chains below come from one sample, sequenced in a study of human T cells and chemical hapten exposure. Time point reported: patch test 2, 6 weeks after DPC sensitization. Treatment described: therapeutic diphenylcyclopropenone sensitization with weekly scalp DPC. TCRdb used MiXCR to reprocess the RACE reads, holding one entry per CDR3 protein. The data hold about 41,000 distinct CDR3 sequences, with about 3% observed a single time. The material was whole blood, obtained in connection with sensitization to the hapten diphenylcyclopropenone (DPC). The origin of the receptors is a man aged 35 to 55 with alopecia areata. Some clones in this sample may be carry-over from other donors' samples.

The CDR3 nucleotides are TGTGCCAGTAGTTCCGGGACAGGGTCCTACGAGCAGTACTTC. This codes for CASSSGTGSYEQYF. The V gene is TRBV19, the J gene TRBJ2-7, with 9 bases identical to TRBD1. V was clipped by 5 bases and J by 1 base; unmatched bases: 3. This CDR3 has 14 residues. Germline V gene data show CDR1 as LNHDA and CDR2 as SQIVND (reference sequence).

This clonotype was counted ten times or more. This chain joins TRBV2 and TRBJ2-1; perhaps TRBD1 as D (6 bases). The CDR3 has 15 amino acids. Trimming cost V 4 bases and J 2 bases, with 12 bases left between them. Germline V gene lookup returns CDR1 SNHLY and CDR2 FYNNEI. In DNA, the CDR3 is TGTGCCAGCAGTGGGGCTAGGGGGACCTACAATGAGCAGTTCTTC. Translated: CASSGARGTYNEQFF.

This clonotype has ten or more counts. The chain links TRBV14 to TRBJ2-3, with TRBD2 identical over 10 bases. The CDR3 is 15 residues long. The V gene's germline CDR1 is SGHDN and CDR2 FVKESK. J gave up 11 bases and V 1 base, and 9 bases lay outside the gene matches. CDR3 sequence reads: CASSQAALAGVKQYF. The CDR3 region has the DNA TGTGCCAGCAGCCAAGCCGCGCTAGCGGGGGTTAAGCAGTATTTT.

This clonotype was seen repeatedly, ten times or more. The rearrangement uses TRBV30 and TRBJ2-2; 10 bases are a match to TRBD2. Germline assignment: CDR1 GTSNPN and CDR2 SVGIG (reference sequence). The CDR3 is 15 residues long. V was clipped by 4 bases and J by 4 bases; unmatched bases: 6. CDR3 sequence: CAWKFRTSGTGELFF. The CDR3 nucleotides are TGTGCCTGGAAGTTCCGGACTAGCGGCACCGGGGAGCTGTTTTTT.

This clonotype rates as medium-sized. The rearrangement links TRBV12-3 or TRBV12-4 to TRBJ1-2, with TRBD1 as a possible D gene (5 bases). Between the trimmed V and J ends, which lost 6 bases and 3 bases, there was a span of 17 bases. The CDR3 length is 15 residues. Here the CDR3 reads CASRSWRGIDYGYTF. The CDR3 DNA follows: TGTGCCAGCAGGTCGTGGCGGGGGATCGACTATGGCTACACCTTC.

This clonotype has at least ten counts. V is TRBV12-3 or TRBV12-4 and J is TRBJ1-5; D is unresolved. There are 15 residues in the CDR3. V dropped 3 bases and J dropped 4 bases, with 13 bases sitting between them. The DNA for the CDR3 is TGTGCCAGCAGTTTTGGTGGTGGCGGTAATCAGCCCCAGCATTTT. Protein: CASSFGGGGNQPQHF.

This clonotype was observed at least ten times. The genes are TRBV4-3 and TRBJ2-3, with D perhaps TRBD2 (5 bases). Germline assignment: CDR1 LGHNA and CDR2 YSLEER. Trimming shortened V by 0 bases and J by 4 bases, and 11 bases separated the two germline ends. The CDR3 is made up of 15 amino acids. CDR3 protein: CASSQDYLAPDTQYF. The CDR3 nucleotides read TGCGCCAGCAGCCAAGATTATCTAGCCCCAGATACGCAGTATTTT.

This clonotype was seen ten or more times. V usage is TRBV28 and J usage is TRBJ2-1; 7 nucleotides agree with TRBD2. Germline CDR1 and CDR2: MDHEN and SYDVKM. V gave up 6 bases and J gave up 6 bases; unmatched junction bases: 14. The CDR3 sequence is 16 residues long. Here the CDR3 reads CASSPTLAERGNEQFF. The CDR3 DNA reads as TGTGCCAGCAGCCCCACGCTAGCGGAGAGGGGCAATGAGCAGTTCTTC. Full variable domain (missing parts from reference TRBV28 and TRBJ2-1): DVKVTQSSRYLVKRTGEKVFLECVQDMDHENMFWYRQDPGLGLRLIYFSYDVKMKEKGDIPEGYSVSREKKERFSLILESASTNQTSMYLCASSPTLAERGNEQFFGPGTRLTVL.

At least ten counts were recorded for this clonotype. CDR3 nucleotide sequence: TGTGCCAGCAGCGAACTTGTTAACTTAGGCTACACCTTC. This encodes CASSELVNLGYTF. This rearrangement joins TRBV28 to TRBJ1-2, with D uncertain. CDR1 MDHEN and CDR2 SYDVKM come from the germline V gene. Trimming removed 6 bases from V and 8 bases from J, with 16 bases in between. The CDR3 extends over 13 amino acids.

In its sample, this clonotype was seen many times. The chain has TRBV19 and TRBJ2-2; 10 bases fit TRBD2. In germline, CDR1 is LNHDA, CDR2 SQIVND (reference sequence). There are 16 residues in the CDR3. V trimming: 4 bases; J trimming: 4 bases; junction bases outside the gene matches: 6. CDR3 DNA sequence: TGTGCCAGTAGTAGGCTAGCGGGAGCCCCCACCGGGGAGCTGTTTTTT. It codes for CASSRLAGAPTGELFF.

The sample holds many counts of this clonotype. The chain links TRBV20-1 to TRBJ2-3; TRBD2 agrees at 11 bases. The length of the CDR3 is 14 residues. Germline CDR1 is DFQATT and CDR2 is SNEGSKA (reference sequence). Trimming took 1 base from V and 3 from J; bases not matched to a gene: 0. This CDR3 is CSARVAGGTDTQYF. Here the CDR3 DNA reads TGCAGTGCTAGAGTAGCGGGAGGGACAGATACGCAGTATTTT.

This clonotype was seen many times. The chain couples TRBV7-2 to TRBJ2-3; D might be TRBD1 (5 bases). This CDR3 is built from 15 residues. CDR1 and CDR2 from the germline V gene are SGHTA and FQGNSA. The ends were cut back, 5 bases at V and 6 bases at J, with 18 bases in the middle. The CDR3: CASSHTTASYDTQYF. CDR3 DNA sequence: TGTGCCAGCAGCCACACGACAGCCTCGTACGATACGCAGTATTTT.

This clonotype occurred many times. This rearrangement joins TRBV5-5 to TRBJ1-5; no clear D. This CDR3 comprises 14 residues. The germline gives CDR1 SGHKS, CDR2 YYEKEE (reference sequence). V lost 0 bases and J lost 9, with 13 bases in between. For the CDR3, the DNA is TGTGCCAGCAGCTTGGAGGCAGCCGTCTGGCCCCAGCATTTT. Translated: CASSLEAAVWPQHF.

Many counts were recorded for this clonotype. The J gene is TRBJ2-7, the V gene TRBV14; D gene unclear. CDR1 is SGHDN and CDR2 is FVKESK in the germline V gene. Trimming took off 0 bases at V and 6 bases at J, with 9 bases between the two ends. This CDR3 has 13 amino acids. CDR3 residues: CASSQDVVLEQYF. The DNA of the CDR3 is TGTGCCAGCAGCCAAGACGTAGTGCTCGAGCAGTACTTC.

This clonotype occurred many times. The chain links TRBV7-2 to TRBJ2-7; 10 bases agree with TRBD2. In germline, CDR1 is SGHTA, CDR2 FQGNSA. J gave up 4 bases and V 5 bases, and 8 bases lay outside the gene matches. The CDR3 runs to 15 residues. In DNA, the CDR3 is TGTGCCAGCAGCGCCGACACTAGCGGGAAGTACGAGCAGTACTTC. Protein: CASSADTSGKYEQYF.

This clonotype came up many times. The chain carries TRBV12-3 or TRBV12-4 and TRBJ2-7; 8 bases are shared with TRBD1. The CDR3 length is 14 residues. V lost 4 bases to trimming and J lost 7 bases; unmatched junction nucleotides: 9. This CDR3 is CASSYGTGMGEQYF. CDR3 nucleotide sequence: TGTGCCAGCAGTTATGGGACAGGAATGGGTGAGCAGTACTTC.

The genes are TRBV6-4 and TRBJ2-3; maybe TRBD1 (5 bases). The length of the CDR3 is 14 residues. Germline lookup yields CDR1 MRHNA and CDR2 SNTAGT. Trimming removed 3 bases from V and 3 bases from J, with 10 bases in between. The CDR3 coding sequence is TGTGCCAGCAGTGAGGGGCCAGGGACAGATACGCAGTATTTT. Amino acid sequence: CASSEGPGTDTQYF.

This clonotype was seen at least ten times. This sequence joins TRBV28 and TRBJ1-5; D call uncertain. The CDR3 length is 13 residues. Trimming took off 6 bases at V and 6 bases at J, with 12 bases between the two ends. In germline, CDR1 is MDHEN, CDR2 SYDVKM. The CDR3 DNA follows: TGTGCCAGCAGCCGGACTCGGGTTCAGCCCCAGCATTTT. Translation: CASSRTRVQPQHF.

At least ten counts were recorded for this clonotype. The chain links TRBV20-1 to TRBJ1-3; possible D gene TRBD1, 5 bases. The germline CDR1 and CDR2 sequences are DFQATT and SNEGSKA (reference sequence). The V end was cut by 0 bases, the J end by 3 bases, with 9 bases between. This CDR3 contains 14 residues. The CDR3 sequence is CSARDEGFGNTIYF. The CDR3, as DNA: TGCAGTGCTAGAGATGAGGGGTTTGGAAACACCATATATTTT.

This clonotype was counted at least ten times. The V gene is TRBV2, the J gene TRBJ2-7, with D tentatively TRBD2 (5 bases). Trimming pared 6 bases from V and 6 bases from J, leaving 21 bases between. Germline CDR1 and CDR2: SNHLY and FYNNEI. The CDR3 is 15 residues long. The CDR3 loop reads CASRKPPLAGAEQYF. The CDR3 DNA reads as TGTGCCAGCAGAAAGCCCCCCTTGGCGGGCGCCGAGCAGTACTTC.

The chain employs TRBV29-1 and TRBJ1-2; TRBD1 agrees at 11 bases. Germline-derived CDR1 and CDR2 are SQVTM and ANQGSEA. V lost 4 bases and J lost 4; bases outside the gene matches: 2. The CDR3 length is 13 residues. The CDR3 DNA follows: TGCAGCGTTGGGACAGGGGGCGCCTATGGCTACACCTTC. It translates to CSVGTGGAYGYTF.

This clonotype showed up many times. The gene calls are TRBV28 and TRBJ2-5; maybe TRBD1 (6 bases). Per the germline V gene, CDR1 is MDHEN and CDR2 is SYDVKM. The CDR3 runs 16 residues. The ends were cut back, 5 bases at V and 5 bases at J, with 21 bases in the middle. CDR3 region: CASSAMGQGSSETQYF. The CDR3 region has the DNA TGTGCCAGCAGTGCCATGGGGCAGGGGAGTAGTGAGACCCAGTACTTC.

This clonotype was observed many times. This chain uses TRBV30 with TRBJ2-3; D might be TRBD2 (5 bases). The CDR3 is 15 residues long. The germline V gene encodes CDR1 GTSNPN and CDR2 SVGIG (reference sequence). V was cut by 3 bases and J by 3 bases, with 16 bases left in between. DNA of the CDR3: TGTGCCTGGAGACTCGGACGGGGAGAGACAGATACGCAGTATTTT. Protein product: CAWRLGRGETDTQYF.

This clonotype was recorded many times. This chain links TRBV5-8 with TRBJ1-5; 8 nucleotides align to TRBD1. CDR1 is SGHTS and CDR2 is YDEGEE in the germline V gene. The V segment lost 5 bases and the J segment 3 bases; nucleotides outside the gene matches: 7. There are 15 residues in the CDR3. CDR3 amino acids: CASRTGQGYNQPQHF. The CDR3 DNA reads as TGTGCCAGCAGGACCGGACAGGGCTACAATCAGCCCCAGCATTTT.